Listed below are T cell receptor beta chains from one sample, sequenced in a study of blood T cell repertoires in COVID-19. Some clones are missing from TCRdb's copy, which holds only in-frame ones; the method was immunoSEQ multiplex PCR. The table has under 200,000 clones, about four fifths seen once. Sequenced: PBMCs or T cells enriched from blood (not recorded which). All receptors derive from an older woman who had recovered from COVID-19. Each CDR3 is given with its conserved first and last residue. The D gene is left open where the match is weak. Only part of the rows carry a size: once, few, many, or a class if the clone is expanded.

J gene | clone size | V gene | D gene | CDR3 protein | CDR3 DNA
TRBJ2-5 | - | TRBV11-2 | - | CASSKDGRNWETQYF | TGTGCCAGCAGCAAAGACGGCAGGAATTGGGAGACCCAGTACTTC
TRBJ2-7 | - | TRBV4-1 | TRBD1 | CASSQVRQGPYEQYF | TGCGCCAGCAGCCAAGTTCGACAGGGGCCCTACGAGCAGTACTTC
TRBJ2-5 | - | TRBV5-1 | TRBD2 | CASGAGGARKTQYF | TGCGCCAGCGGCGCGGGGGGCGCGAGGAAGACCCAGTACTTC
TRBJ1-2 | - | TRBV29-1 | TRBD1 | CSGERQGVYTF | TGCAGCGGAGAGAGACAGGGAGTTTACACCTTC
TRBJ1-5 | few | TRBV18 | - | CASSRGGNQPQHF | TGTGCCAGCTCTAGGGGCGGCAATCAGCCCCAGCATTTT
TRBJ1-5 | - | TRBV27 | TRBD1 | CASSYGTGGNQPQHF | TGTGCCAGCAGTTACGGGACAGGGGGAAATCAGCCCCAGCATTTT
TRBJ1-2 | once | TRBV5-4 | - | CASSPVEGRVGGYTF | TGTGCCAGCAGCCCCGTGGAGGGGCGGGTGGGAGGCTACACCTTC
TRBJ2-5 | - | TRBV4-2 | TRBD2 | CASSQDLAGGFQETQYF | TGTGCCAGCAGCCAAGATCTAGCGGGGGGGTTCCAAGAGACCCAGTACTTC
TRBJ2-3 | - | TRBV18 | TRBD2 | CASSPLSGGNTDTQYF | TGTGCCAGCTCACCCCTCTCCGGGGGGAACACAGATACGCAGTATTTT
TRBJ1-2 | - | TRBV2 | TRBD1 | CASSDAGGLLNYGYTF | TGTGCCAGCAGTGATGCAGGGGGCCTACTTAACTATGGCTACACCTTC
TRBJ2-2 | - | TRBV2 | TRBD2 | CASSLAGGPISGELFF | TGTGCCAGCAGTTTAGCGGGGGGGCCGATTTCCGGGGAGCTGTTTTTT
TRBJ1-1 | - | TRBV30 | TRBD1 | CAWIRGIEAFF | TGTGCCTGGATCAGGGGGATTGAAGCTTTCTTT
TRBJ1-1 | - | TRBV18 | TRBD1 | CASTSKATGLATEAFF | TGTGCCAGCACGTCTAAGGCGACAGGGCTGGCCACTGAAGCTTTCTTT
TRBJ1-1 | once | TRBV9 | TRBD1 | CASSALGTGGRWSMNTEAFF | TGTGCCAGCAGCGCACTAGGGACAGGGGGCAGGTGGTCTATGAACACTGAAGCTTTCTTT
TRBJ2-3 | - | TRBV9 | - | CASSGHYGSDTQYF | TGTGCCAGCAGCGGCCACTATGGCTCAGATACGCAGTATTTT
TRBJ1-6 | few | TRBV2 | TRBD1 | CASSAGGNSPLHF | TGTGCCAGCAGTGCAGGGGGGAATTCACCCCTCCACTTT
TRBJ1-2 | - | TRBV5-1 | - | CASSLAGGSHGYTF | TGCGCCAGCAGCTTGGCCGGGGGGTCCCATGGCTACACCTTC
TRBJ2-1 | few | TRBV18 | TRBD2 | CASSPVRTGGNEQFF | TGTGCCAGCTCACCAGTTAGGACGGGGGGCAATGAGCAGTTCTTC
TRBJ1-4 | - | TRBV6-2/TRBV6-3 | - | CASSLTDRTNEKLFF | TGTGCCAGCAGCCTCACCGACAGAACTAATGAAAAACTGTTTTTT
TRBJ1-2 | - | TRBV3-1/TRBV3-2 | - | CASSLLRGQASGGYTF | TGTGCCAGCAGCCTCCTGCGGGGGCAGGCCTCAGGGGGCTACACCTTC
TRBJ2-2 | many | TRBV7-2 | - | CASSLQGTIGELFF | TGTGCCAGCAGCTTGCAGGGGACAATCGGGGAGCTGTTTTTT
TRBJ2-5 | - | TRBV5-4 | TRBD1 | CASSRNRGRQETQYF | TGTGCCAGCAGCCGGAACAGGGGGCGGCAAGAGACCCAGTACTTC
TRBJ2-1 | - | TRBV3-1/TRBV3-2 | TRBD1 | CASSRRTGGARNEQFF | TGTGCCAGCAGCCGAAGAACAGGGGGCGCTAGAAATGAGCAGTTCTTC
TRBJ2-1 | - | TRBV14 | TRBD2 | CASSPGGRSEQFF | TGTGCCAGCAGTCCGGGGGGGCGGAGTGAGCAGTTCTTC
TRBJ2-7 | few | TRBV27 | - | CASSLSWQGRSYEQYF | TGTGCCAGCAGTTTATCGTGGCAGGGAAGATCCTACGAGCAGTACTTC
TRBJ1-1 | - | TRBV18 | - | CASSPARGTEAFF | TGTGCCAGCTCACCCGCCAGGGGCACTGAAGCTTTCTTT
TRBJ1-4 | - | TRBV6-7 | - | CASSYSRDNEKLFF | TGTGCCAGCAGTTATAGCAGGGATAATGAAAAACTGTTTTTT
TRBJ1-4 | few | TRBV5-6 | TRBD1 | CASSLFTGGDEKLFF | TGTGCCAGCAGCTTGTTCACAGGGGGTGATGAAAAACTGTTTTTT
TRBJ2-1 | - | TRBV27 | TRBD2 | CASSLRTSGEKLNEQFF | TGTGCCAGCAGTTTAAGGACTAGCGGGGAAAAGTTGAATGAGCAGTTCTTC
TRBJ2-2 | - | TRBV7-3 | TRBD2 | CASSSGTSRTGELFF | TGTGCCAGCAGCAGCGGGACTAGCCGAACCGGGGAGCTGTTTTTT
TRBJ2-7 | - | TRBV12-3/TRBV12-4 | - | CASSWTIYEQYF | TGTGCCAGCAGTTGGACAATCTACGAGCAGTACTTC
TRBJ1-2 | - | TRBV2 | - | CASRVTGYRGYTF | TGTGCCAGCAGGGTTACAGGGTATCGGGGCTACACCTTC
TRBJ2-5 | - | TRBV5-4 | - | CASSLDRETQYF | TGTGCCAGCAGCTTGGATCGGGAGACCCAGTACTTC
TRBJ1-6 | - | TRBV9 | - | CASSVTGVTLHF | TGTGCCAGCAGCGTAACGGGGGTGACCCTCCACTTT
TRBJ1-6 | once | TRBV5-8 | TRBD1 | CASSLAPTGGNSPLHF | TGTGCCAGCAGCTTGGCCCCGACAGGGGGGAATTCACCCCTCCACTTT
TRBJ2-7 | - | TRBV14 | - | CASSQETALSYEQYF | TGTGCCAGCAGCCAAGAGACAGCCCTTTCCTACGAGCAGTACTTC
TRBJ2-7 | - | TRBV20-1 | - | CSASRSGPISYEQYF | TGCAGTGCTAGTCGTAGCGGCCCTATCTCCTACGAGCAGTACTTC
TRBJ1-5 | - | TRBV2 | - | CASSEGHGDDQPQHF | TGTGCCAGCAGTGAGGGACATGGGGACGATCAGCCCCAGCATTTT
TRBJ2-7 | - | TRBV15 | TRBD1 | CATSRKTGGDPEQYF | TGTGCCACCAGCAGAAAGACAGGGGGCGATCCCGAGCAGTACTTC
TRBJ1-2 | - | TRBV30 | TRBD1 | CAWTGQGYGYTF | TGTGCCTGGACCGGACAGGGCTATGGCTACACCTTC
TRBJ1-5 | few | TRBV19 | - | CASSIETGLSNQPQHF | TGTGCCAGTAGTATAGAAACAGGGTTGAGCAATCAGCCCCAGCATTTT
TRBJ2-2 | - | TRBV14 | - | CASSYKGARRIGELFF | TGTGCCAGCAGTTACAAAGGGGCCAGGCGAATAGGGGAGCTGTTTTTT
TRBJ1-1 | - | TRBV3-1/TRBV3-2 | - | CASSRAGAMNTEAFF | TGTGCCAGCAGCCGGGCGGGGGCGATGAACACTGAAGCTTTCTTT
TRBJ1-1 | few | TRBV19 | TRBD1 | CASQRTGGLTEAFF | TGTGCCAGTCAGCGAACAGGGGGCTTAACTGAAGCTTTCTTT
TRBJ2-2 | - | TRBV7-2 | TRBD1 | CASSVEVGQVLNTGELFF | TGTGCCAGCAGCGTGGAAGTGGGACAGGTCCTGAACACCGGGGAGCTGTTTTTT
TRBJ2-7 | - | TRBV20-1 | - | CSAGDSYEQYF | TGCAGTGCTGGAGACAGCTACGAGCAGTACTTC
TRBJ2-5 | - | TRBV5-1 | TRBD2 | CASSWGLAGQETQYF | TGCGCCAGCAGCTGGGGACTAGCGGGGCAAGAGACCCAGTACTTC
TRBJ1-5 | few | TRBV7-9 | - | CASSPINQPQHF | TGTGCCAGCAGCCCAATTAATCAGCCCCAGCATTTT
TRBJ2-5 | - | TRBV6-1 | TRBD2 | CASSAAGGMETQYF | TGTGCCAGCAGTGCAGCGGGGGGGATGGAGACCCAGTACTTC
TRBJ1-1 | - | TRBV30 | - | CASNLRRNTEAFF | TGTGCCTCGAACTTACGGAGGAACACTGAAGCTTTCTTT
TRBJ1-5 | - | TRBV18 | - | CASSPPGASNQPQHF | TGTGCCAGCTCACCACCAGGGGCTAGCAATCAGCCCCAGCATTTT
TRBJ2-5 | - | TRBV9 | - | CASSDVLTGQETQYF | TGTGCCAGCAGCGATGTCCTAACAGGCCAAGAGACCCAGTACTTC
TRBJ2-1 | - | TRBV4-2 | - | CASSQALLANGANEQFF | TGTGCCAGCAGCCAAGCACTGCTGGCTAACGGAGCAAATGAGCAGTTCTTC
TRBJ1-4 | - | TRBV19 | - | CASSSLGAARNEKLFF | TGTGCCAGTAGCAGTCTAGGTGCAGCCCGAAATGAAAAACTGTTTTTT
TRBJ1-1 | - | TRBV2 | TRBD1 | CASRRDSQAFF | TGTGCCAGCCGCCGGGACAGCCAAGCTTTCTTT
TRBJ2-5 | - | TRBV25-1 | TRBD1 | CASSRQGHQETQYF | TGTGCCAGCAGTCGACAGGGGCACCAAGAGACCCAGTACTTC
TRBJ1-4 | - | TRBV5-1 | TRBD1 | CASSPGTGPNEKLFF | TGCGCCAGCAGTCCCGGGACAGGGCCTAATGAAAAACTGTTTTTT